Shown below are 22 T cell receptor beta chains from a single sample sequenced in a study of T-cell memory formation after mild COVID-19. TCRdb passed the 5' RACE reads through MiXCR, listing each CDR3 protein once. This repertoire shows fewer than 350,000 distinct CDR3 sequences, about 13% found once; its top ten account for under 25%. Material: PBMCs or a T cell subset sorted from them (not recorded which). These receptors were taken from a man between 18 and 35 years old who had mild COVID-19 (a few samples of this study predate the infection). Cell type and time point are not known.

The chain is built from TRBV9 and TRBJ2-1; TRBD2 might be the D (5 bases). Trimming removed 3 bases from V and 8 bases from J, with 18 bases in between. This CDR3 has 15 amino acids. Germline lookup yields CDR1 SGDLS and CDR2 YYNGEE. Written as DNA, the CDR3 is TGTGCCAGCAGCGAGACCCCGCGGGCTGAGGATGAGCAGTTCTTC. Translation: CASSETPRAEDEQFF.

V and J are TRBV20-1 and TRBJ1-1, with D tentatively TRBD1 (5 bases). The germline CDR1 and CDR2 sequences are DFQATT and SNEGSKA (reference sequence). The CDR3 covers 15 residues. V lost 0 bases and J 3 bases, leaving 14 bases between the germline ends. The CDR3 is CSARDMRGRHTEAFF. In DNA form, the CDR3 reads TGCAGTGCTAGAGATATGCGGGGCCGGCACACTGAAGCTTTCTTT.

This clonotype occurred a few times. This sequence joins TRBV29-1 and TRBJ1-5; TRBD1 agrees at 9 bases. CDR1 is SQVTM, CDR2 ANQGSEA, per germline. With 6 bases clipped from V and 4 bases from J, the junction kept 7 bases outside the gene matches. The CDR3 sequence is 14 residues long. CDR3 nucleotides: TGCAGCGTCGGAGGGACAGGGCGAAATCAGCCCCAGCATTTT. Protein sequence: CSVGGTGRNQPQHF.

This clonotype was found a few times. The chain couples TRBV5-6 to TRBJ1-5; the match to TRBD1 covers 9 bases. This CDR3 region has 18 residues. CDR1 and CDR2 from the germline V gene are SGHDT and YYEEEE. The V and J ends lost 1 base and 2 bases, in that order; junction bases with no gene match: 10. This chain's CDR3 is CASSLSTGQGKGNQPQHF. The CDR3 DNA reads TGTGCCAGCAGCTTGTCTACGGGACAGGGAAAAGGCAATCAGCCCCAGCATTTT. Supplemented by reference TRBV5-6 and TRBJ1-5, the full variable domain reads DAGVTQSPTHLIKTRGQQVTLRCSPKSGHDTVSWYQQALGQGPQFIFQYYEEEERQRGNFPDRFSGHQFPNYSSELNVNALLLGDSALYLCASSLSTGQGKGNQPQHFGDGTRLSIL.

The rearrangement joins TRBV9 to TRBJ2-5; 8 bases line up with TRBD2. This CDR3 is built from 16 residues. Germline assignment: CDR1 SGDLS and CDR2 YYNGEE. Trimming at V came to 1 base and at J to 1 base, leaving 6 bases not matched to a gene. CDR3 in DNA: TGTGCCAGCAGCGTATCGGGAAGCGGGGGCCAAGAGACCCAGTACTTC. Translation: CASSVSGSGGQETQYF.

This clonotype turned up a few times. The genes are TRBV7-8 and TRBJ2-3; 8 nucleotides match TRBD2. Looked up from germline, CDR1 is SGHVS and CDR2 is FQNEAQ. V lost 1 base to trimming and J lost 6 bases; unmatched junction nucleotides: 6. The CDR3 is 15 amino acids. The CDR3 DNA follows: TGTGCCAGCAGCTTAGACCGGGGGGGCCATGATACGCAGTATTTT. Translating gives CASSLDRGGHDTQYF.

J is TRBJ2-2 and V is TRBV29-1; TRBD1 aligns across 7 bases. Trimming removed 6 bases from V and 7 bases from J; junction bases left unmatched: 14. This CDR3 is 15 amino acids long. Germline lookup yields CDR1 SQVTM and CDR2 ANQGSEA. CDR3 loop: CSVVDRRNARGELFF. The CDR3 coding sequence is TGCAGCGTCGTGGACAGGAGAAACGCCCGCGGGGAGCTGTTTTTT.

The chain employs TRBV5-1 and TRBJ2-6; perhaps D is TRBD1 or TRBD2 (5 bases each). Germline V gene data show CDR1 as SGHRS and CDR2 as YFSETQ. The germline V and J ends were trimmed by 1 base and 2 bases, with 13 bases remaining between them. The CDR3 has 17 residues. The CDR3 bases are TGCGCCAGCAGCTTGAAAATCACGGGGCCTGGGGCCAACGTCCTGACTTTC. It is translated as CASSLKITGPGANVLTF.

This clonotype has ten or more counts. The rearrangement joins TRBV18 to TRBJ1-1; D is uncertain. The CDR3 is made up of 13 amino acids. Germline CDR1 is KGHSH and CDR2 is LQKENI. V lost 3 bases to trimming and J lost 4 bases, with 9 bases between them. The chain's CDR3 is CASSPRTGTEAFF. The CDR3 DNA is TGTGCCAGCTCACCCCGGACCGGCACTGAAGCTTTCTTT.

The rearrangement joins TRBV9 to TRBJ1-2; D perhaps matches TRBD1 (6 bases). V lost 1 base to trimming and J lost 4 bases, with 8 bases between them. The germline V gene encodes CDR1 SGDLS and CDR2 YYNGEE. CDR3 size: 13 residues. CDR3 bases: TGTGCCAGCAGCGTAAGGGGGGGCTATGGCTACACCTTC. This sequence encodes CASSVRGGYGYTF.

Ten or more counts support this clonotype. The chain links TRBV20-1 to TRBJ2-3, with a tentative D call TRBD1 (5 bases). Germline values: CDR1 DFQATT, CDR2 SNEGSKA (reference sequence). The CDR3 sequence is 14 residues long. V was trimmed by 6 bases and J by 2 bases, leaving 15 bases between them. Here the CDR3 DNA reads TGCAGTGCCCCTAGACAGAGCTCCACAGATACGCAGTATTTT. It translates to CSAPRQSSTDTQYF.

This clonotype was counted many times. This chain uses TRBV28 with TRBJ2-1; 10 bases fit TRBD2. The CDR3 is 16 residues long. V lost 3 bases and J lost 9; bases outside the gene matches: 11. CDR1 is MDHEN, CDR2 SYDVKM, per germline. The CDR3 here is CASSFRRSGGAGEQFF. CDR3 nucleotides: TGTGCCAGCAGTTTCCGCCGGAGCGGGGGGGCGGGTGAGCAGTTCTTC. The full variable domain, rest sourced from reference TRBV28 and TRBJ2-1, is DVKVTQSSRYLVKRTGEKVFLECVQDMDHENMFWYRQDPGLGLRLIYFSYDVKMKEKGDIPEGYSVSREKKERFSLILESASTNQTSMYLCASSFRRSGGAGEQFFGPGTRLTVL.

The rearrangement uses TRBV6-2 or TRBV6-3 and TRBJ2-3; weak D call: TRBD1 (5 bases). CDR3 size: 15 residues. CDR1 is MNHEY and CDR2 is SVGEGT in the germline V gene. Trimming took off 8 bases at V and 2 bases at J, with 17 bases between the two ends. CDR3 DNA sequence: TGTGCCAGCTGCTACCGACAGTTCTCCACAGATACGCAGTATTTT. It translates to CASCYRQFSTDTQYF.

The chain carries TRBV7-2 and TRBJ1-5; 10 bases match TRBD1. The germline V gene encodes CDR1 SGHTA and CDR2 FQGNSA. V was clipped by 6 bases and J by 7 bases; unmatched bases: 6. This CDR3 contains 14 residues. CDR3 DNA: TGTGCCAGCAGTCTGGCGGGACAGGGGCAGCCCCAGCATTTT. This translates into CASSLAGQGQPQHF.

This clonotype was counted only a few times. The chain couples TRBV20-1 to TRBJ2-7; TRBD2 matches at 8 bases. Germline trimming cut 4 bases from V and 1 base from J; bases unmatched to any gene: 6. The CDR3 sequence is 14 residues long. Germline lookup yields CDR1 DFQATT and CDR2 SNEGSKA (reference sequence). The CDR3 bases are TGCAGTGCTAAGAGCGGGGGTGCATCCTACGAGCAGTACGTC. As protein: CSAKSGGASYEQYV.

This clonotype was recorded a few times. DNA for the CDR3: TGTGCCAGCAGCTTGGCCTTGGTACAAGAGACCCAGTACTTC. This sequence encodes CASSLALVQETQYF. The chain carries TRBV5-6 and TRBJ2-5, with D unclear. Germline lookup yields CDR1 SGHDT and CDR2 YYEEEE. Between the trimmed V and J ends, which lost 0 bases and 2 bases, there was a span of 8 bases. This CDR3 has 14 residues. The full variable domain, with the rest looked up from reference TRBV5-6 and TRBJ2-5, is DAGVTQSPTHLIKTRGQQVTLRCSPKSGHDTVSWYQQALGQGPQFIFQYYEEEERQRGNFPDRFSGHQFPNYSSELNVNALLLGDSALYLCASSLALVQETQYFGPGTRLLVL.

The chain employs TRBV7-3 and TRBJ2-7; perhaps TRBD1 as D (5 bases). V was pared by 5 bases and J by 2 bases, with 7 bases between. The CDR3 length is 12 residues. The germline V gene has CDR1 SGHTA and CDR2 FQGTGA. The CDR3 sequence: CASSRQPYEQYV. For the CDR3, the DNA is TGTGCCAGCAGCCGACAGCCCTACGAGCAGTACGTC.

The rearrangement joins TRBV6-2 or TRBV6-3 to TRBJ2-2; D is possibly TRBD2 (6 bases). Trimming left V 10 bases short and J 6 bases short, with 15 bases between. Germline CDR1 and CDR2: MNHEY and SVGEGT. The CDR3 has 13 amino acids. Here the CDR3 DNA reads TGTGCCACCTTACTAGCATTGGCCGGGGAGCTGTTTTTT. Encoded protein: CATLLALAGELFF.

The sample holds a few counts of this clonotype. The chain uses TRBV20-1 and TRBJ1-2; TRBD1 is a possible D gene (6 bases). The CDR3 loop spans 13 amino acids. V was shortened by 2 bases and J by 4 bases, with 11 bases between the two germline ends. CDR1 is DFQATT and CDR2 is SNEGSKA in the germline V gene (reference sequence). The CDR3 DNA follows: TGCAGTGCTAGAACAGGGTCTAGCTATGGCTACACCTTC. It codes for CSARTGSSYGYTF.

The chain links TRBV24-1 to TRBJ2-6; TRBD1 aligns across 12 bases. The germline V gene encodes CDR1 KGHDR and CDR2 SFDVKD. Trimming at V came to 4 bases and at J to 0 bases, leaving 6 bases not matched to a gene. The CDR3 has 19 residues. DNA of the CDR3: TGTGCCACCAGTGACCCCGGGACAGGGGGCCTCTCTGGGGCCAACGTCCTGACTTTC. The encoded protein is CATSDPGTGGLSGANVLTF.

This clonotype was observed a handful of times. The chain recombines TRBV6-2 or TRBV6-3 with TRBJ1-2, with a weak D call TRBD1 (5 bases). The V end lost 0 bases, the J end lost 8 bases, and 13 bases lay between the germline ends. The CDR3 contains 14 residues. Germline V gene data show CDR1 as MNHEY and CDR2 as SVGEGT. CDR3 sequence: CASSYSPGPVGYTF. In DNA, the CDR3 is TGTGCCAGCAGTTACTCGCCAGGGCCGGTCGGCTACACCTTC.

This clonotype was detected only a few times. The V gene is TRBV21-1, the J gene TRBJ2-1; the table calls TRBD2, which could not be checked here. TRBV21-1 is termed a pseudogene. There are 15 residues in the CDR3. CDR3 in amino acids: CASPRQGSSYNEQFF. The CDR3 DNA is TGTGCCAGCCCCCGGCAGGGCAGCTCCTACAATGAGCAGTTCTTC.